These 2 T cell receptor beta chains came from one sample sequenced in a study of OX40 agonist ivuxolimab in advanced cancers. The protocol was immunoSEQ multiplex PCR, while the TCRdb copy is restricted to in-frame clones and leaves out a portion. The data contain roughly 63,000 clones, about 91% of them singletons. Specimen: CD4+ or CD8+ T cells sorted from blood, collected in a trial of the OX40 agonist ivuxolimab. Receptor source: an adult with an advanced solid tumor such as melanoma, head and neck, liver or kidney cancer.

The chain combines TRBV6-5 with TRBJ1-4, with a weak D call TRBD1 (6 bases). Per germline, CDR1 MNHEY and CDR2 SVGAGI. The CDR3 loop spans 15 amino acids. V was cut by 8 bases and J by 0 bases, with 13 bases left in between. The CDR3 sequence is CASRDTFSTNEKLFF. DNA of the CDR3: TGTGCCAGCCGGGACACCTTTTCAACTAATGAAAAACTGTTTTTT.

Here the CDR3 DNA reads TGCGCCAGCAGCCAAGTACCCGTCACAGGGACTGAAGCTTTCTTT. This encodes CASSQVPVTGTEAFF. The gene calls are TRBV4-1 and TRBJ1-1, with a possible D match to TRBD1 (6 bases). The CDR3 length is 15 residues. V dropped 1 base and J dropped 5 bases, with 14 bases sitting between them. Germline CDR1 is MGHRA and CDR2 is YSYEKL.